This TCR beta chain was profiled in a study of blood T cell repertoires in COVID-19. Overall study context: Acute and convalescent COVID-19 samples came from the United States, Italy and Spain.

Sequencing used immunoSEQ multiplex PCR; TCRdb keeps in-frame clones, though not all of them. The profile shows 58,000 or so clones, about 74% of them singletons. Trimming cost V 6 bases and J 7 bases; bases outside gene matches: 12. CDR3 length: 15 amino acids. From germline, CDR1 is MDHEN and CDR2 SYDVKM. This chain uses TRBV28 with TRBJ2-1; 7 bases align to TRBD2. The source material was peripheral blood. The clonotype originates from a woman older than 75 with acute or convalescent COVID-19. The CDR3 DNA is TGTGCCAGCAGGGGGCTTAACGGGAGGTTTAATGAGCAGTTCTTC. This encodes CASRGLNGRFNEQFF.